The 16 T cell receptor beta chains presented below share a single source sample, sequenced in a study of Ad26.COV2.S vaccination and SARS-CoV-2 variants. Treatment given: 15 to 20 received Ad26.COV2.S at low or high dose, single or two shots; 5 received placebo; per-sample allocation not given. Specimens were obtained on day 63 following the first vaccine or placebo injection. The data were produced by immunoSEQ multiplex PCR, yet TCRdb's version contains in-frame clones alone and is incomplete. The data contain a few hundred thousand clones, roughly 88% of them singletons. The source was peripheral blood, collected in a trial of Ad26.COV2.S vaccine versus placebo. All receptors come from a person aged 18-65 years who received the Ad26.COV2.S COVID-19 vaccine or a placebo.

The V call is TRBV5-5, the J call TRBJ1-4; D gene ambiguous. Looked up from germline, CDR1 is SGHKS and CDR2 is YYEKEE (reference sequence). V lost 0 bases to trimming and J lost 3 bases, with 9 bases between them. The CDR3 runs to 15 residues. CDR3 nucleotides: TGTGCCAGCAGCTTGGTAGGGTTTGCTAATGAAAAACTGTTTTTT. This codes for CASSLVGFANEKLFF.

In nucleotides, the CDR3 is TGCAGCGTTGTGGGGGGGCGAGGAGAGAATGAAAAACTGTTTTTT. The encoded protein is CSVVGGRGENEKLFF. The chain links TRBV29-1 to TRBJ1-4; weak D call: TRBD1 (6 bases). Germline CDR1 reads SQVTM; CDR2 reads ANQGSEA. The CDR3 contains 15 residues. V lost 4 bases to trimming and J lost 5 bases, with 17 bases between them.

The V call is TRBV10-3, the J call TRBJ2-3; possibly TRBD2 for D (6 bases). Germline CDR1 reads ENHRY; CDR2 reads SYGVKD. The V and J ends lost 4 bases and 3 bases respectively, with 8 bases between them. CDR3 length: 13 residues. CDR3 DNA sequence: TGTGCCATCAGTGGACTAGGGACAGATACGCAGTATTTT. Its protein is CAISGLGTDTQYF.

The chain recombines TRBV12-3 or TRBV12-4 with TRBJ1-5; no clear D. The CDR3 has 13 amino acids. Trimming took off 9 bases at V and 2 bases at J, with 11 bases between the two ends. The CDR3 region is CASTPGGNQPQHF. CDR3 DNA: TGTGCCAGTACCCCGGGAGGCAATCAGCCCCAGCATTTT.

The chain uses TRBV5-8 and TRBJ2-5; no clear D gene. V lost 3 bases and J 5 bases, leaving 26 bases between the germline ends. Germline-derived CDR1 and CDR2 are SGHTS and YDEGEE. There are 18 residues in the CDR3. As DNA, the CDR3 is TGTGCCAGCAGCTCCTTGGAGACTCCCCTCAGTTTCGGGGAGACCCAGTACTTC. Its translation: CASSSLETPLSFGETQYF.

This CDR3 is CASSPDSPYQPQHF. The CDR3 region has the DNA TGTGCCAGCAGCCCGGACAGTCCCTATCAGCCCCAGCATTTT. This chain uses TRBV6-2 or TRBV6-3 with TRBJ1-5; D is perhaps TRBD1 (6 bases). CDR1 is MNHEY and CDR2 is SVGEGT in the germline V gene. The CDR3 loop spans 14 amino acids. The germline V and J ends were trimmed by 6 bases and 5 bases, with 14 bases remaining between them.

The chain couples TRBV7-2 to TRBJ2-7; no firm D call. This CDR3 is built from 16 residues. CDR1 is SGHTA, CDR2 FQGNSA, per germline. Deletions cut 8 bases from V and 3 bases from J, with 23 bases between. The CDR3, as DNA: TGTGCCAGCCCCAACCCCCAACAGCTTCAAGACTACGAGCAGTACTTC. Translated: CASPNPQQLQDYEQYF.

This clone is a singleton in its sample. At the DNA level, this CDR3 is encoded by other sequences in the same sample as well. The rearrangement links TRBV11-3 to TRBJ2-3; D gene ambiguous. The ends were cut back, 1 base at V and 0 bases at J, with 5 bases in the middle. The CDR3 has 14 residues. Germline values: CDR1 SGHNT, CDR2 YENEEA. The CDR3 DNA reads TGTGCCAGCAGCTTAGGTGGGAGCACAGATACGCAGTATTTT. This codes for CASSLGGSTDTQYF.

The rearrangement joins TRBV4-1 to TRBJ1-2; D gene ambiguous. The V gene lost 8 bases and the J gene lost 4 bases, with 11 bases spanning the gap. The germline CDR1 and CDR2 sequences are MGHRA and YSYEKL. CDR3 length: 12 amino acids. The CDR3: CASGFGGYGYTF. The CDR3 DNA sequence: TGCGCCAGCGGGTTTGGTGGCTATGGCTACACCTTC.

On this clone: This same CDR3 is encoded by further DNA sequences in the sample. The rearrangement links TRBV19 to TRBJ2-7; perhaps TRBD1 as D (5 bases). The V end was cut by 4 bases, the J end by 0 bases, with 7 bases between. Per germline, CDR1 LNHDA and CDR2 SQIVND (reference sequence). The CDR3 has 13 residues. The chain's CDR3 is CASSTTGSYEQYF. The DNA for the CDR3 is TGTGCCAGTAGTACCACAGGCTCCTACGAGCAGTACTTC.

V gene TRBV5-4 combines with J gene TRBJ2-5; perhaps TRBD1 as D (5 bases). Germline V gives CDR1 SGHNT, CDR2 YYREEE (reference sequence). This CDR3 has 14 amino acids. The V and J ends lost 0 bases and 5 bases respectively, with 11 bases between them. DNA of the CDR3: TGTGCCAGCAGCTTGGGTCAGGCAGGGGAGACCCAGTACTTC. It codes for CASSLGQAGETQYF.

The CDR3 sequence is CASSGQQGSSGANVLTF. In DNA, the CDR3 is TGTGCCAGCAGCGGCCAGCAGGGGAGCTCTGGGGCCAACGTCCTGACTTTC. The rearrangement joins TRBV9 to TRBJ2-6; TRBD1 might be the D (6 bases). The CDR3 consists of 17 residues. Germline-derived CDR1 and CDR2 are SGDLS and YYNGEE. Trimming left V 3 bases short and J 0 bases short, with 13 bases between.

DNA of the CDR3: TGCGCCAGCTCTCGACAGAAGCAGTTCTTC. It translates to CASSRQKQFF. This chain uses TRBV10-1 with TRBJ2-1; D possibly corresponds to TRBD1 (5 bases). CDR3 size: 10 residues. V was shortened by 8 bases and J by 11 bases, with 10 bases between the two germline ends. CDR1 and CDR2 from the germline V gene are WNHNN and SYGVQD (reference sequence).

J is TRBJ2-2 and V is TRBV28; maybe TRBD2 (6 bases). The CDR3 length is 13 residues. From germline, CDR1 is MDHEN and CDR2 SYDVKM. The V gene lost 8 bases and the J gene lost 1 base, with 8 bases spanning the gap. The CDR3 bases are TGTGCCAGCCTTAGCGGGAACACCGGGGAGCTGTTTTTT. Its translation: CASLSGNTGELFF. The full variable domain, completed using reference TRBV28 and TRBJ2-2, is DVKVTQSSRYLVKRTGEKVFLECVQDMDHENMFWYRQDPGLGLRLIYFSYDVKMKEKGDIPEGYSVSREKKERFSLILESASTNQTSMYLCASLSGNTGELFFGEGSRLTVL.

For this clone: Other nucleotide sequences from this sample produce the same CDR3. CDR3 bases: TGTGCCACCAGCAGAGAGGGGGGTACCTACGAGCAGTACTTC. This codes for CATSREGGTYEQYF. The chain links TRBV15 to TRBJ2-7; D possibly corresponds to TRBD2 (6 bases). This CDR3 has 14 amino acids. In germline, CDR1 is LNHNV, CDR2 YYDKDF (reference sequence). V lost 0 bases and J 2 bases, leaving 8 bases between the germline ends.

The chain combines TRBV28 with TRBJ1-3; D unresolved. Germline CDR1 and CDR2: MDHEN and SYDVKM. The CDR3 extends over 13 amino acids. V was cut by 8 bases and J by 0 bases, with 8 bases left in between. The CDR3 spells CASSTGSGNTIYF. The DNA of the CDR3 is TGTGCCAGCTCGACCGGCTCTGGAAACACCATATATTTT. The full variable domain, rest sourced from reference TRBV28 and TRBJ1-3, is DVKVTQSSRYLVKRTGEKVFLECVQDMDHENMFWYRQDPGLGLRLIYFSYDVKMKEKGDIPEGYSVSREKKERFSLILESASTNQTSMYLCASSTGSGNTIYFGEGSWLTVV.